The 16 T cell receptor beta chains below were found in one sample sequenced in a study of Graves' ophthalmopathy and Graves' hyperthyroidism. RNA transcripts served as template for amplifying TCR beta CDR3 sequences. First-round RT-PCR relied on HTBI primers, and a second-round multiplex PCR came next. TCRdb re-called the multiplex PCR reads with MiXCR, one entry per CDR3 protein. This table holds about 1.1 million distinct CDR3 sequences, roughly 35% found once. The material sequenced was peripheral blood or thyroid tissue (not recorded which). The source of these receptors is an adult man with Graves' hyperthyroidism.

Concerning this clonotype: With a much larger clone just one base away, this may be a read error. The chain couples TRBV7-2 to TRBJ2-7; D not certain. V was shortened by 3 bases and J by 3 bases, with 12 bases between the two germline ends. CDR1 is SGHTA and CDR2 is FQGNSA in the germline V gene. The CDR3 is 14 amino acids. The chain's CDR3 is CASSFLGISYEQYF. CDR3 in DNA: TGTGCCAGCAGCTTCCTGGGAATTAGCTACGAGCAGTACTTC.

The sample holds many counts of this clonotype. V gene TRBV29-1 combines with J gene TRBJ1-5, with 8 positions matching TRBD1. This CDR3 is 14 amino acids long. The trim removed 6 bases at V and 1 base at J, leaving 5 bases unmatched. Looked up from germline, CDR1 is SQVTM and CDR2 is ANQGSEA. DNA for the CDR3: TGCAGCGTACAGGGGGTTACAAGCAATCAGCCCCAGCATTTT. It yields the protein CSVQGVTSNQPQHF.

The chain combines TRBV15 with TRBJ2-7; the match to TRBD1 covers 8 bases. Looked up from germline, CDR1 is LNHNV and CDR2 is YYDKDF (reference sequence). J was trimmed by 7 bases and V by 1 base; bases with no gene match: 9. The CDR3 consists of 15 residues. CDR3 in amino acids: CATSRGDRSLREQYF. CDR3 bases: TGTGCCACCAGCAGAGGGGACAGGAGCCTTAGGGAGCAGTACTTC. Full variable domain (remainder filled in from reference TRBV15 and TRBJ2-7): DAMVIQNPRYQVTQFGKPVTLSCSQTLNHNVMYWYQQKSSQAPKLLFHYYDKDFNNEADTPDNFQSRRPNTSFCFLDIRSPGLGDTAMYLCATSRGDRSLREQYFGPGTRLTVT.

The CDR3 reads CASSLSGGGGSTQYF. Here the CDR3 DNA reads TGTGCCAGCAGCTTATCCGGGGGAGGGGGCTCAACCCAGTACTTC. This chain connects TRBV7-8 to TRBJ2-5; D possibly matches TRBD1 or TRBD2 (7 bases each). The CDR3 extends over 15 amino acids. Trimming pared 2 bases from V and 8 bases from J, leaving 18 bases between. The germline CDR1 and CDR2 sequences are SGHVS and FQNEAQ.

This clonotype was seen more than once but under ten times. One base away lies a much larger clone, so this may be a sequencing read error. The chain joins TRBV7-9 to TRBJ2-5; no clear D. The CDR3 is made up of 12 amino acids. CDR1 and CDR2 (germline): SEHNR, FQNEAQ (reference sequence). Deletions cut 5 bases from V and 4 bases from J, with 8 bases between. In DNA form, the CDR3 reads TGTGCCAGCAGCGCCCCTGGAGAGACCCAGTACTTC. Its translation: CASSAPGETQYF.

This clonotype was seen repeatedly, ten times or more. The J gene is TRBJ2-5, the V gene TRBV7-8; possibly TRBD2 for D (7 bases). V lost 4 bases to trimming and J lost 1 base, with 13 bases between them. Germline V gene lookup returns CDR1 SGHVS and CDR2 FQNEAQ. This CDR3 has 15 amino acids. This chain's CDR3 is CASSSGGSFQETQYF. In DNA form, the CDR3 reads TGTGCCAGCAGCTCGGGGGGCAGCTTCCAAGAGACCCAGTACTTC.

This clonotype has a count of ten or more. For the CDR3, the DNA is TGTGCCAGCAGTGAAGTTCGTGGGACTAGCGGGCACCAAGAGACCCAGTACTTC. Translating it yields CASSEVRGTSGHQETQYF. This chain uses TRBV25-1 with TRBJ2-5; 12 nucleotides align to TRBD2. The CDR3 spans 18 residues. In germline, CDR1 is MGHDK, CDR2 SYGVNS. The V gene end was trimmed by 2 bases and the J gene end by 0 bases; junction bases not matched to a gene: 7.

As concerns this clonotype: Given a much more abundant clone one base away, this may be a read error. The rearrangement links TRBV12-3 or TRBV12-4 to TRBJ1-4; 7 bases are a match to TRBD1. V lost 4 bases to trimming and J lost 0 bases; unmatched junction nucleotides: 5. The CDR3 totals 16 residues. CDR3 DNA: TGTGCCAGCAGTTCCACCGGGACAGCAACTAATGAAAAACTGTTTTTT. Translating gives CASSSTGTATNEKLFF.

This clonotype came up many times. The CDR3 protein is CSARTGTGGFRNQPQHF. The CDR3 DNA reads TGCAGTGCTAGAACCGGGACAGGGGGCTTTCGCAATCAGCCCCAGCATTTT. The chain employs TRBV20-1 and TRBJ1-5; 12 bases are shared with TRBD1. The germline V gene encodes CDR1 DFQATT and CDR2 SNEGSKA (reference sequence). Unmatched junction bases numbered 7, after V lost 2 bases and J lost 2 bases. The CDR3 sequence is 17 residues long.

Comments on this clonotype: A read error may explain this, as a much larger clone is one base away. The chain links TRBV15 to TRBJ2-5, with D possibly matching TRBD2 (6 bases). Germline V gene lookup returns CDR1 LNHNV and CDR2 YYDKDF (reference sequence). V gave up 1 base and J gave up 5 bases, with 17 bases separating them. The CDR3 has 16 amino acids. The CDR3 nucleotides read TGTGCCACCAGCAGAGGTTTTGCGGGACCCCAGGAGACCCAGTACTTC. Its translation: CATSRGFAGPQETQYF.

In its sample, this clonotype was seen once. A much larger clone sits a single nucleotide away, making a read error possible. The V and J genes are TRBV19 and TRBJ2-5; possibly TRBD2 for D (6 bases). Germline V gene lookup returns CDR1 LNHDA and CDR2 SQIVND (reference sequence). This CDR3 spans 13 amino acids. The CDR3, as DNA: TGTGCCAGTAGTACTCCGGGCGGGGAGACCCAGCACTTC. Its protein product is CASSTPGGETQHF.

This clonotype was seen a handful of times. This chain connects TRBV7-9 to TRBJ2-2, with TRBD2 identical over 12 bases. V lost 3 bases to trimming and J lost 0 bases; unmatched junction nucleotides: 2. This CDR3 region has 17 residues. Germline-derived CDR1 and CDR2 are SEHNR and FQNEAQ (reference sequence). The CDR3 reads CASSLGLAGANTGELFF. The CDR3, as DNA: TGTGCCAGCAGCTTGGGACTAGCGGGTGCGAACACCGGGGAGCTGTTTTTT.

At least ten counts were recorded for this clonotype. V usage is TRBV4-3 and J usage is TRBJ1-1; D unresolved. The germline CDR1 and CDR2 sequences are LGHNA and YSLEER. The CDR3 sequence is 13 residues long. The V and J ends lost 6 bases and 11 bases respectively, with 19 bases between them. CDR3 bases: TGCGCCAGCAGTAGGAGCCAGCTGCGTCCCGCTTTCTTT. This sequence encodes CASSRSQLRPAFF.

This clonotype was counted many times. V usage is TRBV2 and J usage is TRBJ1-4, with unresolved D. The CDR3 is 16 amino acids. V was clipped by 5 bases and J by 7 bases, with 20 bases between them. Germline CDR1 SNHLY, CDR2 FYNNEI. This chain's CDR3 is CASSRRGGLGSEKLFF. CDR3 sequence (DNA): TGTGCCAGCAGTCGTAGAGGAGGACTCGGATCTGAAAAACTGTTTTTT.

CDR3 sequence reads: CAWSARLGQYF. In DNA, the CDR3 is TGTGCCTGGAGTGCCCGACTGGGGCAGTACTTC. The chain combines TRBV30 with TRBJ2-7; D gene uncertain. The CDR3 has 11 amino acids. V lost 1 base and J 9 bases, leaving 10 bases between the germline ends. Germline lookup yields CDR1 GTSNPN and CDR2 SVGIG (reference sequence).

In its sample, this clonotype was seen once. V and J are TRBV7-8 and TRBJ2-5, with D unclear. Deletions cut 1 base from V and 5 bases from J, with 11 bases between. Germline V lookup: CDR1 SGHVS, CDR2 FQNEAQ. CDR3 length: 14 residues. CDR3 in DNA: TGTGCCAGCAGCTTAGGGGCCTACGGGGAGACCCAGTACTTC. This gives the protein CASSLGAYGETQYF.